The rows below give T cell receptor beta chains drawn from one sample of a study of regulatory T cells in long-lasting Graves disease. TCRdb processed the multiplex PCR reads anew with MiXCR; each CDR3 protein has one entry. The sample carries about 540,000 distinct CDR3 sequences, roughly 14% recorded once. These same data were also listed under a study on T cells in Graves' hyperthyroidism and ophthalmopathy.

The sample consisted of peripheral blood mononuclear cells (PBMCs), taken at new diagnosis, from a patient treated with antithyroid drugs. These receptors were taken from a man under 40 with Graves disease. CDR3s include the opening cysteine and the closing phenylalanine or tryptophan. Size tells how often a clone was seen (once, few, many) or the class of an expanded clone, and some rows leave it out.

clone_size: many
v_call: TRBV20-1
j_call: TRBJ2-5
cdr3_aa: CSARGQGVETQYF

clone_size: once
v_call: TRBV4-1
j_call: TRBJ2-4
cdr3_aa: CASSPGLAGGRAKNIQYF

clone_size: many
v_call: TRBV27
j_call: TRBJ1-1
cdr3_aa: CASSELHGGKDTEAFF

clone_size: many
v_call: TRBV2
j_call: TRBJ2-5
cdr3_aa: CASSASGGRYLEETQYF

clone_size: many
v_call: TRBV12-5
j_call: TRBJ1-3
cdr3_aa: CASGLVSSGNTIYF

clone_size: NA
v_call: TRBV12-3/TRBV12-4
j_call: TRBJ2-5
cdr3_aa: CASSLGASGRGKTQYF

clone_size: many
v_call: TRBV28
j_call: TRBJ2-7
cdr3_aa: CASMSTRQYF

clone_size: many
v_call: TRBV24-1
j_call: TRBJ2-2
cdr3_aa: CATSDLGGELFF

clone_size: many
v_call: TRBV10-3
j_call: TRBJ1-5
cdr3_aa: CAISEVQGDQPQHF

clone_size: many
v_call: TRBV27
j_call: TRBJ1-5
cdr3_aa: CASGRQGAGQPQHF

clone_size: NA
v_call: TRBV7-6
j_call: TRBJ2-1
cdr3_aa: CASSLYTKSSYNEQFF

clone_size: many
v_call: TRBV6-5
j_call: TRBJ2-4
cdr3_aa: CASSYSGAAAKNIQYF

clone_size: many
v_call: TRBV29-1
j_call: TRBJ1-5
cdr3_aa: CSVEGPDQPQHF

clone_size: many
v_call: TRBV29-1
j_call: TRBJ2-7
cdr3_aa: CSVEDGGTFEQYF

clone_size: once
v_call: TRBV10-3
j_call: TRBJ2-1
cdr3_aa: CAISPGLAYYNEQFF

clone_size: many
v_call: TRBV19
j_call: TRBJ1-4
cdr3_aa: CASSPIGDRGNEKLFF

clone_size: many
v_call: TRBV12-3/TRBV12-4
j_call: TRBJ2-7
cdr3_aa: CASTLSPGGFYEQYF

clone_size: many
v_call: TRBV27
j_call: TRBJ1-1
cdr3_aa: CASSALGGGNTEAFF

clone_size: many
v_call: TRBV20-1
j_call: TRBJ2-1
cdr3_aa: CSAINVVIEVSYNEQFF

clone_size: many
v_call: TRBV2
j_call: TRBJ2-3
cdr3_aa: CASSERGGLTDTQYF

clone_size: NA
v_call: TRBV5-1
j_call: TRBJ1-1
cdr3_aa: CASSLAGRGSTEAFF

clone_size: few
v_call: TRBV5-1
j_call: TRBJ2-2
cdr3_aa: CASSWGHSNTGELFF

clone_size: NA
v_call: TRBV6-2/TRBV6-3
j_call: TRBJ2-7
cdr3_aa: CASSSGTPGEQYF

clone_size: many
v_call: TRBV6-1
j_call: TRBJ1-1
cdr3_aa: CASRGGTMNTEAFF

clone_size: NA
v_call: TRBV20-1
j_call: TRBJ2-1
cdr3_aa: CSAPGTSGSSDEQFF

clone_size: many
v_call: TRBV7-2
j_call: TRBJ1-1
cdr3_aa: CASSLARGADTEAFF

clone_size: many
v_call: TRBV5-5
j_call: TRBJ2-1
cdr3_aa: CASSLAGVDSNEQFF

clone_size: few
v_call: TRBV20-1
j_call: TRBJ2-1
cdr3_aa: CSAKLATTYNEQFF

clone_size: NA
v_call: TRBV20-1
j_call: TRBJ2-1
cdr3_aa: CSAVPSVHNEQFF

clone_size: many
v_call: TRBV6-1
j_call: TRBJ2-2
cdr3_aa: CATLYTSGRGTGELFF

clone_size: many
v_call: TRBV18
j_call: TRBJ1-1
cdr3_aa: CASSPPGWQNTEAFF

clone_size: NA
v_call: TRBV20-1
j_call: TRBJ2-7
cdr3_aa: CSAKSRGQYEQYF

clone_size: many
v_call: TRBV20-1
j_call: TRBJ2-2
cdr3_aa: CSARDPASGSGYPGLFF

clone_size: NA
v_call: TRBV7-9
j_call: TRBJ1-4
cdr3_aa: CASSLGLRAANEKLFF

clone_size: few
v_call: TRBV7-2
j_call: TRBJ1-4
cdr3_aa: CASSLSGGINEKLFF

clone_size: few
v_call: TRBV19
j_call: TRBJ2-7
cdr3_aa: CASSIKLRLAGGTYEQYF

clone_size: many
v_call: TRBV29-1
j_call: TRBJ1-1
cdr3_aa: CSVLEIDSEAFF

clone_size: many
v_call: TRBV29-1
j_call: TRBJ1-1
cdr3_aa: CSVKGTEAFF

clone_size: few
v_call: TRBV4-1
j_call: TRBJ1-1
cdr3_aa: CASSPLGRRRRGETEAFF

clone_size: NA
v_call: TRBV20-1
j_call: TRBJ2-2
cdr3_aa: CSARDFRQLNTGELFF

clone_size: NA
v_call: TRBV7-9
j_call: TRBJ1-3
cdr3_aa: CATRTGWTTGNTIYF

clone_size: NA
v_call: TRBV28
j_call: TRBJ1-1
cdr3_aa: CASNWRGRNTEAFF

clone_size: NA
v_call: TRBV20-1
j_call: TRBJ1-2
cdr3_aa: CTTDRDRGTNYGYTF

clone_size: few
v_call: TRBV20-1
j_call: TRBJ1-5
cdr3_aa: CSAGGSNQPQHF

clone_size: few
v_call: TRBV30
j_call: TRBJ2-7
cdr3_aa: CAWSRGSSYEQYF

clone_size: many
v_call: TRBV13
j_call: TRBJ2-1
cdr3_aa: CASSLGLAGDAIEQFF

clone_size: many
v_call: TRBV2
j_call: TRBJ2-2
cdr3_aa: CASRETSGSTGELFF

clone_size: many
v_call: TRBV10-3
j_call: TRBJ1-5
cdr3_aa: CAISLTDSNQPQHF

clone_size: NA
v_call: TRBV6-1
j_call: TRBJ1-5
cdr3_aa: CASMERSYSNQPQHF

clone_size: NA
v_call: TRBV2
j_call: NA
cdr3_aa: CASIAYEQYF

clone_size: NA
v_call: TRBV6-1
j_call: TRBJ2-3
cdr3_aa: CASRRILSGRVTDTQYF

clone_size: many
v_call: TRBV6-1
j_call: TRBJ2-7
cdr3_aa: CATRNSGRKYYEQYF